These T cell receptor beta chains were read from a single sample in a study of shared clonotypes between healthy human individuals. The repertoire was sequenced with immunoSEQ multiplex PCR; TCRdb's copy has only in-frame clones and lacks some. The sample has about 470,000 clones; 75% to 85% are singletons. Input material: PBMCs. Receptors were obtained from a woman between 35 and 50 years old in good health. Some clones in this sample may be carry-over from other donors' samples. Both conserved end residues are part of each CDR3. Each record gives: clone size, CDR3 length, V gene, J gene, D gene, CDR3 DNA, CDR3 protein. A D gene is named only where the DNA matches it firmly. Clone size is given for some rows only: seen once, a few or many times, or a class if the clone is expanded.

>NA|15|TRBV27|TRBJ2-2|NA
TGTGCCAGCAGTCTGCGGGGGCCGAACACCGGGGAGCTGTTTTTT
CASSLRGPNTGELFF
>NA|13|TRBV5-1|TRBJ2-2|NA
TGCGCCAGCAGCTTGGACCTTGGCGGGGAGCTGTTTTTT
CASSLDLGGELFF
>NA|13|TRBV10-3|TRBJ2-7|NA
TGTGCCATCAGTTCGGACAGCTACTACGAGCAGTACTTC
CAISSDSYYEQYF
>NA|16|TRBV11-2|TRBJ2-7|TRBD2
TGTGCCAGCAGCTTTCATTCAACTAGCGTCTCCTACGAGCAGTACTTC
CASSFHSTSVSYEQYF
>NA|13|TRBV2|TRBJ2-5|NA
TGTGCCAGCCGGGGGAGGCCTCAGGAGACCCAGTACTTC
CASRGRPQETQYF
>NA|13|TRBV28|TRBJ1-2|NA
TGTGCCAGCAGTTTTGGGGATAACTATGGCTACACCTTC
CASSFGDNYGYTF
>NA|13|TRBV5-4|TRBJ1-2|NA
TGTGCCAGCAGCTTGAAGGCAGGCTATGGCTACACCTTC
CASSLKAGYGYTF
>NA|15|TRBV9|TRBJ1-3|NA
TGTGCCAGCAGCGTACTGGGAGCGACTGGAAACACCATATATTTT
CASSVLGATGNTIYF
>NA|15|TRBV12-1|TRBJ1-5|NA
TGTGCCAGCAGTTTTACCCGACAGGGGAATCAGCCCCAGCATTTT
CASSFTRQGNQPQHF
>NA|15|TRBV29-1|TRBJ2-1|NA
TGCAGCGTTGAAGATGGAGGGCGTCAAGTCGATGAGCAGTTCTTC
CSVEDGGRQVDEQFF
>NA|12|TRBV7-4|TRBJ2-4|NA
TGTGCCAGTGCACAATCCAAAAACATTCAGTACTTC
CASAQSKNIQYF
>NA|15|TRBV5-6|TRBJ2-5|NA
TGTGCCAGCAAAAACCGGCCTAGTACCACTAGGGAGCAGTACTTC
CASKNRPSTTREQYF
>NA|16|TRBV14|TRBJ2-5|TRBD1
TGTGCCAGCAGCCAAACAGGGGCCCCACCGGGAGAGACCCAGTACTTC
CASSQTGAPPGETQYF
>NA|14|TRBV7-6|TRBJ1-1|NA
TGTGCCAGCAGCCCTCTCGGAGGGCGTGCAGTGGCTTTCTTT
CASSPLGGRAVAFF
>NA|16|TRBV9|TRBJ2-1|NA
TGTGCCAGCAGCGGACAAACTCAAAGGGGTTACAATGAGCAGTTCTTC
CASSGQTQRGYNEQFF
>NA|15|TRBV10-3|TRBJ1-2|TRBD1
TGTGCCATCAGAGGGGACAGTTCCCTTTGGTATGGCTACACCTTC
CAIRGDSSLWYGYTF
>NA|13|TRBV15|TRBJ2-1|TRBD2
TGTGCCACCAGCAGAGCGGGAGGCGGTGAGCAGTTCTTC
CATSRAGGGEQFF
>NA|17|TRBV18|TRBJ2-7|NA
TGTGCCAGCTCACCACCCCGCCTTGGGGGAGTGTTGTACGAGCAGTACTTC
CASSPPRLGGVLYEQYF
>many|13|TRBV7-2|TRBJ2-3|NA
TGTGCCAGCGTCCTGGGGGGAGCCGATACGCAGTATTTT
CASVLGGADTQYF
>NA|14|TRBV9|TRBJ2-7|TRBD1
TGTGCCAGCAGCGTAGCGACAGGGACGTACGAGCAGTACTTC
CASSVATGTYEQYF
>NA|16|TRBV7-2|TRBJ2-7|NA
TGTGCCAGCAGCTTCCCCCGTGGGGGGGCGGAAGGCGAGCAGTACTTC
CASSFPRGGAEGEQYF
>few|15|TRBV7-3|TRBJ2-1|NA
TGTGCCAGCAGCTTAACTAGCGCCCCGGCGGGTGAGCAGTTCTTC
CASSLTSAPAGEQFF
>NA|14|TRBV15|TRBJ2-2|NA
TGTGCCACCAGCAGAGATGGGGAGGCCGGGGAGCTGTTTTTT
CATSRDGEAGELFF
>few|15|TRBV19|TRBJ2-2|NA
TGTGCCAGTAGTCCTCCCGGGGGCTACACCGGGGAGCTGTTTTTT
CASSPPGGYTGELFF
>NA|11|TRBV7-9|TRBJ2-1|NA
TGTGCCAGCAGCTTAACTGCAGAGCAGTTCTTC
CASSLTAEQFF
>NA|16|TRBV18|TRBJ2-7|TRBD2
TGTGCCAGCTCACCACGGCTAGCGGGCCCTTCCTACGAGCAGTACTTC
CASSPRLAGPSYEQYF
>NA|14|TRBV5-4|TRBJ2-5|NA
TGTGCCAGCAGCTTGGACAGGGTCGGGGAGACCCAGTACTTC
CASSLDRVGETQYF
>NA|13|TRBV5-1|TRBJ2-5|NA
TGCGCCAGCAGCTTGAGTAGTCCCGAGACCCAGTACTTC
CASSLSSPETQYF
>NA|14|TRBV5-1|TRBJ2-3|NA
TGCGCCAGTACGGCGGGCCGGGGCACAGATACGCAGTATTTT
CASTAGRGTDTQYF
>NA|15|TRBV7-9|TRBJ1-1|TRBD1
TGTGCCAGCAGCTCCGGACAGGGGTATAACACTGAAGCTTTCTTT
CASSSGQGYNTEAFF
>NA|13|TRBV6-4|TRBJ1-5|NA
TGTGCCAGCAGTGAGGACCTCAATCAGCCCCAGCATTTT
CASSEDLNQPQHF
>NA|15|TRBV5-1|TRBJ2-5|NA
TGCGCCAGCAGCTTGAGGCAGGGTCCCCAAGAGACCCAGTACTTC
CASSLRQGPQETQYF
>NA|15|TRBV7-3|TRBJ2-1|NA
TGTGCCAGCAGCTTAGGCGACCCCTCCTACAATGAGCAGTTCTTC
CASSLGDPSYNEQFF
>NA|14|TRBV5-1|TRBJ2-2|TRBD1
TGCGCCAGCAGCCCAGGACAGGGGATAGGGGAGCTGTTTTTT
CASSPGQGIGELFF
>once|14|TRBV29-1|TRBJ1-5|NA
TGCAGCGTGGGAGACTTTGGGGGGAATCAGCCCCAGCATTTT
CSVGDFGGNQPQHF
>NA|15|TRBV19|TRBJ2-1|TRBD2
TGTGCCAGTAGTGTAGGGACTAGCCCATACAATGAGCAGTTCTTC
CASSVGTSPYNEQFF
>NA|17|TRBV14|TRBJ1-3|NA
TGTGCCAGCAGCCAAGATCAGGTGGCAGCCTCTGGAAACACCATATATTTT
CASSQDQVAASGNTIYF
>NA|13|TRBV7-3|TRBJ1-1|TRBD1
TGTGCCAGCAGAGCAGGGGGCGGCACTGAAGCTTTCTTT
CASRAGGGTEAFF
>few|14|TRBV19|TRBJ2-7|NA
TGTGCCAGTAGTCCCTGGAGCAGACCTTACGAGCAGTACTTC
CASSPWSRPYEQYF
>NA|14|TRBV7-3|TRBJ2-1|NA
TGTGCCAGCAGCTCCCAGGGAACCTACAATGAGCAGTTCTTC
CASSSQGTYNEQFF
>once|14|TRBV19|TRBJ1-1|NA
TGTGCCAGTAGTATAATCTTAGGGGAGGCTGAAGCTTTCTTT
CASSIILGEAEAFF
>NA|15|TRBV2|TRBJ2-7|NA
TGTGCCAGCAGCGAGAGGACCCTTTTGTCCTACGAGCAGTACTTC
CASSERTLLSYEQYF
>NA|14|TRBV4-1|TRBJ2-7|NA
TGCGCCAGCAGCGCACTCCTCCTTCCCTACGAGCAGTACTTC
CASSALLLPYEQYF
>NA|14|TRBV7-2|TRBJ2-7|NA
TGTGCCAGCAGCCCCGGGACGCTGACCTACGAGCAGTACTTC
CASSPGTLTYEQYF
>few|14|TRBV13|TRBJ1-3|NA
TGTGCCAGCAGCTTAGATGGGGCTGGAAACACCATATATTTT
CASSLDGAGNTIYF
>NA|14|TRBV7-2|TRBJ2-7|TRBD2
TGTGCCAGCAGCTCGCGACTAGCGAGCAACGAGCAGTACTTC
CASSSRLASNEQYF
>NA|15|TRBV9|TRBJ1-2|TRBD1
TGTGCCAGCAGCGTGGAACAGGGGGCGAACTATGGCTACACCTTC
CASSVEQGANYGYTF
>NA|11|TRBV6-5|TRBJ1-2|NA
TGTGCCAGCAGTACAGGGTACGGCTACACCTTC
CASSTGYGYTF
>NA|11|TRBV20-1|TRBJ2-5|NA
TGCAGTCCACCCGACCAAGAGACCCAGTACTTC
CSPPDQETQYF
>NA|16|TRBV5-1|TRBJ2-1|NA
TGCGCCAGCAGCCCCGAAGGGCGTCCGCTGATTAATGAGCAGTTCTTC
CASSPEGRPLINEQFF
>NA|15|TRBV10-1|TRBJ2-1|NA
TGCGCCAGCAGTGACCCGGGTAGCTCCTACAATGAGCAGTTCTTC
CASSDPGSSYNEQFF
>once|17|TRBV9|TRBJ2-3|TRBD2
TGTGCCAGCAGCGTACTACCGGGACTAGCGGATTCAGATACGCAGTATTTT
CASSVLPGLADSDTQYF
>NA|14|TRBV15|TRBJ2-3|NA
TGTGCCACCAGCGCAGGTCGGTCTGGAGATACGCAGTATTTT
CATSAGRSGDTQYF
>NA|18|TRBV30|TRBJ2-7|TRBD2
TGTGCCTGGACACGGAGTACTATTGGACTAGCGGGATTCTACGAGCAGTACTTC
CAWTRSTIGLAGFYEQYF
>few|15|TRBV4-2|TRBJ2-3|NA
TGTGCCAGCAGCCAGGTAGCGTCTAGCACAGATACGCAGTATTTT
CASSQVASSTDTQYF